This is a list of T cell receptor beta chains from one sample in a study of CD8 T cells in Susac syndrome. TCRdb redid the calling of the immunoSEQ multiplex PCR reads with MiXCR, one entry per CDR3 protein. In the table there are some 400,000 distinct CDR3 sequences, more than 80% of which are singletons. Sequenced input: CD8+ T cells from PBMCs. These TCRs come from a human donor with multiple sclerosis. Both conserved end residues are trimmed from each CDR3.

j_call v_call cdr3_aa
TRBJ2-1 TRBV7-9 ASSSPGQGGNEQF
TRBJ1-1 TRBV5-1 ASSPTGQGPTEAF
TRBJ2-1 TRBV28 ASRGGTGPRAEQF
TRBJ1-1 TRBV6-5 ASSSLGTEAF
TRBJ1-5 TRBV25-1 ASSGDTSENQPQH
TRBJ2-7 TRBV5-1 ASSSRVSEQY
TRBJ1-2 TRBV4-2 ASSQLDQDFAMSYT
TRBJ2-2 TRBV29-1 SVWGTSGRALGELF
TRBJ1-1 TRBV5-1 ASRSGVNTEAF
TRBJ1-2 TRBV18 ASSPDRGRYPYGYT
TRBJ2-1 TRBV5-1 ASSSSGVTNEQF
TRBJ2-2 TRBV4-1 ASRRGSGELF
TRBJ1-1 TRBV12-5 ASGFMGKNTEAF
TRBJ1-6 TRBV7-9 ASSSLPGNSYNSPLH
TRBJ2-5 TRBV13 ASTRGFQETQY
TRBJ1-1 TRBV25-1 ASGGRAGTEAF
TRBJ1-2 TRBV5-5 ASSLRAGYGYT
TRBJ2-5 TRBV11-1 ASSSQSQETQY
TRBJ2-5 TRBV7-4 ASSLDGRDEETQY
TRBJ2-1 TRBV27 ASSLTGQVFQF
TRBJ1-5 TRBV19 ASSILQGTGNQPQH
TRBJ1-2 TRBV29-1 SVEAVDAYGYT
TRBJ2-1 TRBV27 ASPYPPGEPEQF
TRBJ1-5 TRBV4-1 ASSAPGQGAYQPQH
TRBJ1-1 TRBV11-2 ASSLGGIAEAF
TRBJ2-5 TRBV7-9 ASSLLTSEVFVTQY
TRBJ2-1 TRBV30 AWRAPGEGNEQF
TRBJ1-1 TRBV27 ASYHPGQNTEAF
TRBJ2-7 TRBV12-5 ASGLPPPQTREQY
TRBJ2-7 TRBV4-1 ASSPEEASFDEQY
TRBJ2-7 TRBV4-1 ASSPDYFLPYEQY
TRBJ2-7 TRBV19 ASSMRSGGPLGEQY
TRBJ2-7 TRBV9 ASSQESSPYEQY
TRBJ1-1 TRBV5-1 ASSLGDGWTEAF
TRBJ1-1 TRBV27 ASSQEGPNTEAF
TRBJ2-1 TRBV19 ASMSWPYAYNEQF
TRBJ2-1 TRBV6-1 ASSPPWYNEQF
TRBJ2-5 TRBV11-2 ASSVGPTSPQETQY
TRBJ2-7 TRBV30 AWRGGNEQY
TRBJ1-2 TRBV4-1 ASSQDEVGGYGYT
TRBJ2-2 TRBV3-1 ASSQEEREDTGELF
TRBJ2-7 TRBV12-3/TRBV12-4 ASSAKGGTYEQY
TRBJ1-3 TRBV4-2 ASSQDRGRTNTIY
TRBJ2-1 TRBV27 ASSLRFYNEQF
TRBJ1-5 TRBV27 ASSLAGDWVQPQH
TRBJ2-3 TRBV12-3/TRBV12-4 ASSLWSDTQY
TRBJ2-7 TRBV20-1 SARHRERDEQY
TRBJ1-5 TRBV18 ASSPKGTEYSNQPQH
TRBJ1-2 TRBV5-1 ASSLGQGTGVEGYT
TRBJ2-7 TRBV28 ASSLQFSGEQY
TRBJ1-2 TRBV27 ASSLSKAGGYYGYT
TRBJ2-1 TRBV6-1 ASTGTGGSYNEQF
TRBJ2-7 TRBV27 ASRWGEGTYEQY
TRBJ2-3 TRBV3-1 ASSHPGPTYTDTQY
TRBJ2-1 TRBV27 ASSLTGRPFYNEQF
TRBJ2-7 TRBV20-1 SAPLSGGPPYEQY
TRBJ1-6 TRBV20-1 SARDRDYSYNSPLH
TRBJ1-5 TRBV19 ASLPGAYNQPQH